This is a list of T cell receptor beta chains from one sample in a study of siplizumab effects on memory and regulatory T cells. TCRdb keeps only in-frame clones here, not all; method: immunoSEQ multiplex PCR. Of around 100,000 clones listed, 94% are singletons. Sequenced sample: Tregs sorted from blood. Receptors originate from a human donor in good health. Each CDR3 is given with its conserved first and last residue. The D gene is left open where the match is weak. The size of a clone is reported for some rows only, either as once, few or many, or as a class for expanded clones.

size: NA
J: TRBJ2-1
V: TRBV5-1
D: TRBD2
DNA: TGCGCCAGCAGCTTGAGGCTAGCGGGAGGGAAATCCCCCGAGCAGTTCTTC
CDR3: CASSLRLAGGKSPEQFF

size: NA
J: TRBJ1-2
V: TRBV21-1
D: NA
DNA: TGTGCCAGCAGCAAATCTACAGCCTCTGATTGTTCCAACTATGGCTACACCTTC
CDR3: CASSKSTASDCSNYGYTF

size: NA
J: TRBJ2-1
V: TRBV6-1
D: TRBD2
DNA: TGTGCCAGCAGTGAGCTTCTAGCGGGATCGTACAATGAGCAGTTCTTC
CDR3: CASSELLAGSYNEQFF

size: NA
J: TRBJ2-5
V: TRBV5-4
D: NA
DNA: TGTGCCAGCAGCTCCAGGGGCGGAGAGACCCAGTACTTC
CDR3: CASSSRGGETQYF

size: NA
J: TRBJ2-1
V: TRBV18
D: TRBD2
DNA: TGTGCCAGCTCACCTAATACCCCGGTCATGACTAGCGGGAGGAGCAATGAGCAGTTCTTC
CDR3: CASSPNTPVMTSGRSNEQFF

size: NA
J: TRBJ2-7
V: TRBV4-1
D: TRBD2
DNA: TGCGCCAGCAGCCAAATGGCCGGCGGGCTAGCGGTCTACGAGCAGTACTTC
CDR3: CASSQMAGGLAVYEQYF

size: NA
J: TRBJ2-7
V: TRBV27
D: TRBD1
DNA: TGTGCCAGCAGAAACACCAGGGGGCCCTCGTTGTACGAGCAGTACTTC
CDR3: CASRNTRGPSLYEQYF

size: NA
J: TRBJ2-1
V: TRBV5-8
D: NA
DNA: TGTGCCAGCAGCTTGGAACGTTGGCGGAGTGAGCAGTTCTTC
CDR3: CASSLERWRSEQFF

size: NA
J: TRBJ1-5
V: TRBV27
D: NA
DNA: TGTGCCAGCAGTTTTTCCAGCAGCAATCAGCCCCAGCATTTT
CDR3: CASSFSSSNQPQHF

size: NA
J: TRBJ2-1
V: TRBV6-1
D: NA
DNA: TGTGCCAGCGCTAGGGCGAATGAGCAGTTCTTC
CDR3: CASARANEQFF

size: NA
J: TRBJ1-2
V: TRBV7-3
D: NA
DNA: TGTGCCAGCAGCGTGCACACATATGGCTACACCTTC
CDR3: CASSVHTYGYTF

size: NA
J: TRBJ2-7
V: TRBV6-6
D: TRBD1
DNA: TGTGCCAGCAGCGACAGGGGGTTTGCGTCCTACGAGCAGTACTTC
CDR3: CASSDRGFASYEQYF

size: once
J: TRBJ1-1
V: TRBV6-6
D: TRBD1
DNA: TGTGCCAGCAGTTTAGGGACAGGGTGGAGCACTGAAGCTTTCTTT
CDR3: CASSLGTGWSTEAFF

size: NA
J: TRBJ2-3
V: TRBV15
D: TRBD2
DNA: TGTGCCACCAGCTGGGGACTAGCGGGATATGATACGCAGTATTTT
CDR3: CATSWGLAGYDTQYF

size: NA
J: TRBJ2-7
V: TRBV5-4
D: TRBD2
DNA: TGTGCCAGCAGCTCGGGACTAGCGGGAGTTGAGCAGTACTTC
CDR3: CASSSGLAGVEQYF

size: NA
J: TRBJ2-4
V: TRBV28
D: NA
DNA: TGTGCCAGCACGGCTGGAAACATTCAGTACTTC
CDR3: CASTAGNIQYF

size: NA
J: TRBJ2-7
V: TRBV18
D: NA
DNA: TGTGCCAGCTCACCAAAGACTGGCCCCTACGAGCAGTACTTC
CDR3: CASSPKTGPYEQYF

size: NA
J: TRBJ1-1
V: TRBV7-6
D: NA
DNA: TGTGCCAGCAGCTCTGGACGGACGATGAACACTGAAGCTTTCTTT
CDR3: CASSSGRTMNTEAFF

size: NA
J: TRBJ2-5
V: TRBV18
D: NA
DNA: TGTGCCAGCTCACCACAGCAAGAGACCCAGTACTTC
CDR3: CASSPQQETQYF

size: NA
J: TRBJ1-3
V: TRBV30
D: NA
DNA: TGTGCCTGGACCCTCCTGAATGGAAACACCATATATTTT
CDR3: CAWTLLNGNTIYF

size: NA
J: TRBJ2-7
V: TRBV10-3
D: NA
DNA: TGTGCCAGCAGTTACTCCGGGGGAACCCCCTACGAGCAGTACTTC
CDR3: CASSYSGGTPYEQYF

size: NA
J: TRBJ1-5
V: TRBV6-5
D: TRBD1
DNA: TGTGCCAGCAGGGGACAGGGGATAGGGCCCCAGCATTTT
CDR3: CASRGQGIGPQHF

size: NA
J: TRBJ2-1
V: TRBV29-1
D: TRBD2
DNA: TGCAGCGTTGAAGCTAGCGGGAGATACAATGAGCAGTTCTTC
CDR3: CSVEASGRYNEQFF

size: NA
J: TRBJ2-7
V: TRBV7-2
D: TRBD2
DNA: TGTGCCAGCAGCTTAGTTAGTCGGGGACTAGCGGGGGCCTACGAGCAGTACTTC
CDR3: CASSLVSRGLAGAYEQYF

size: NA
J: TRBJ1-3
V: TRBV15
D: NA
DNA: TGTGCCACCCGGACAGCTATAACTGGAAACACCATATATTTT
CDR3: CATRTAITGNTIYF

size: NA
J: TRBJ2-7
V: TRBV5-4
D: TRBD2
DNA: TGTGCCAGCAGCTCGGCGGGAGTTTCCCACGAGCAGTACTTC
CDR3: CASSSAGVSHEQYF

size: NA
J: TRBJ1-2
V: TRBV19
D: NA
DNA: TGTGCCAGTAGTATGGGGGACGGTTTCTATGGCTACACCTTC
CDR3: CASSMGDGFYGYTF

size: NA
J: TRBJ2-3
V: TRBV5-3
D: NA
DNA: TGTGCCAGAAGCTTGGATAAGAGGGCCGGCACAGATACGCAGTATTTT
CDR3: CARSLDKRAGTDTQYF

size: NA
J: TRBJ2-1
V: TRBV6-5
D: TRBD1
DNA: TGTGCCAGCAGCACCGGGACAGGGTCCTACAATGAGCAGTTCTTC
CDR3: CASSTGTGSYNEQFF

size: NA
J: TRBJ1-1
V: TRBV11-2
D: NA
DNA: TGTGCCAGCAGCTTAGGGACACCTGAAGCTTTCTTT
CDR3: CASSLGTPEAFF

size: NA
J: TRBJ1-1
V: TRBV7-9
D: NA
DNA: TGTGCCAGCAGCCCCTTCGGGACGGTGAACACTGAAGCTTTCTTT
CDR3: CASSPFGTVNTEAFF

size: NA
J: TRBJ2-7
V: TRBV27
D: TRBD1
DNA: TGTGCCAGCAATCCGACAGGGAGAAGCTACGAGCAGTACTTC
CDR3: CASNPTGRSYEQYF

size: NA
J: TRBJ2-5
V: TRBV5-1
D: TRBD2
DNA: TGCGCCAGCAGCTTTAGCGGGAGGGGAGAGACCCAGTACTTC
CDR3: CASSFSGRGETQYF

size: NA
J: TRBJ2-5
V: TRBV4-1
D: TRBD2
DNA: TGCGCCAGCAGCCAAGAAATCGGGACTAGCGGTAGGGGGGAGACCCAGTACTTC
CDR3: CASSQEIGTSGRGETQYF

size: NA
J: TRBJ1-4
V: TRBV27
D: NA
DNA: TGTGCCAGCAGTTTGCTCGACGGACAGCTAGTTCTGGAAAAACTGTTTTTT
CDR3: CASSLLDGQLVLEKLFF

size: NA
J: TRBJ2-6
V: TRBV4-2
D: NA
DNA: TGTGCCAGCAGCCAAGACAGGGTGTTTCCTGGGGCCAACGTCCTGACTTTC
CDR3: CASSQDRVFPGANVLTF

size: NA
J: TRBJ2-5
V: TRBV28
D: TRBD2
DNA: TGTGCCAGCAAGGAGGCGGGGGGGTACCAAGAGACCCAGTACTTC
CDR3: CASKEAGGYQETQYF

size: NA
J: TRBJ2-5
V: TRBV6-5
D: TRBD1
DNA: TGTGCCAGCAGTTACAGGGGGCAAACCTTTTTACAGACCCAGTACTTC
CDR3: CASSYRGQTFLQTQYF

size: NA
J: TRBJ2-5
V: TRBV30
D: NA
DNA: TGTGCCTCCCGGCGGAGGGCCATTGAGACCCAGTACTTC
CDR3: CASRRRAIETQYF

size: NA
J: TRBJ2-7
V: TRBV11-2
D: TRBD1
DNA: TGTGCCAGCAGCTCACAGGGGTACGAGCAGTACTTC
CDR3: CASSSQGYEQYF

size: NA
J: TRBJ1-4
V: TRBV6-1
D: NA
DNA: TGTGCCAGCAGTGTCCAAGGGGGATCGAATGAAAAACTGTTTTTT
CDR3: CASSVQGGSNEKLFF

size: NA
J: TRBJ2-7
V: TRBV7-3
D: NA
DNA: TGTGCCAGCAGCCCGAGGGGTATACCGGGAGCGGTCTACGAGCAGTACTTC
CDR3: CASSPRGIPGAVYEQYF

size: NA
J: TRBJ2-4
V: TRBV6-1
D: TRBD1
DNA: TGTGCCAGCAGGGGGATGAGGACAGGGACAAACATTCAGTACTTC
CDR3: CASRGMRTGTNIQYF

size: NA
J: TRBJ2-7
V: TRBV29-1
D: NA
DNA: TGCAGCGTTGAGCTCTATTACGAGCAGTACTTC
CDR3: CSVELYYEQYF

size: NA
J: TRBJ2-3
V: TRBV27
D: TRBD2
DNA: TGTGATACAATCCTCCTCATTAGCGGGAGGCACCCGGATACGCAGTATTTT
CDR3: CDTILLISGRHPDTQYF

size: once
J: TRBJ2-7
V: TRBV6-1
D: TRBD2
DNA: TGTGCCAGCAGTACAGTAGCGGGAGGGCCCTACGAGCAGTACTTC
CDR3: CASSTVAGGPYEQYF

size: NA
J: TRBJ1-1
V: TRBV7-9
D: TRBD1
DNA: TGTGCCAGCAGCTTAGAGTGGTTAGGGACAGGGAACACTGAAGCTTTCTTT
CDR3: CASSLEWLGTGNTEAFF

size: NA
J: TRBJ2-7
V: TRBV9
D: NA
DNA: TGTGCCAGCAGCGTACATAAGACGGGCGAGCAGTACTTC
CDR3: CASSVHKTGEQYF

size: NA
J: TRBJ1-2
V: TRBV11-2
D: NA
DNA: TGTGCCAGCAGCTTAGCAATGGGAGATGGCTACACCTTC
CDR3: CASSLAMGDGYTF

size: NA
J: TRBJ1-5
V: TRBV15
D: NA
DNA: TGTGCCACCGGTTCGGTGAGGAGCAATCAGCCCCAGCATTTT
CDR3: CATGSVRSNQPQHF

size: NA
J: TRBJ2-3
V: TRBV27
D: NA
DNA: TGTGCCAGCAGCGTCGGGGGCACAGATACGCAGTATTTT
CDR3: CASSVGGTDTQYF

size: NA
J: TRBJ2-3
V: TRBV19
D: NA
DNA: TGTGCCACCCGGACCATTAGCACAGATACGCAGTATTTT
CDR3: CATRTISTDTQYF

size: few
J: TRBJ1-3
V: TRBV15
D: NA
DNA: TGTGCCACCAGCAGAGGGGCAGCCTCTGGAAACACCATATATTTT
CDR3: CATSRGAASGNTIYF

size: NA
J: TRBJ2-7
V: TRBV5-5
D: TRBD1
DNA: TGTGCCAGCAGCTTGGTGGCGGGACAGGCCTCCTACGAGCAGTACTTC
CDR3: CASSLVAGQASYEQYF

size: NA
J: TRBJ2-5
V: TRBV28
D: NA
DNA: TGTGCCAGCAGTTTTCGTCGCAGGGCCTCTGGGGAGCAGTACTTC
CDR3: CASSFRRRASGEQYF

size: few
J: TRBJ2-7
V: TRBV29-1
D: TRBD2
DNA: TGCAGCGCCTCGGGACTAGCCTCCTACGAGCAGTACTTC
CDR3: CSASGLASYEQYF

size: NA
J: TRBJ2-7
V: TRBV5-1
D: NA
DNA: TGCGCCAGCAGCTTGATAGGGTCTTACCTCTCCTACGAGCAGTACTTC
CDR3: CASSLIGSYLSYEQYF

size: NA
J: TRBJ1-3
V: TRBV19
D: NA
DNA: TGTGCCAGTAGCTTCCGAGGTGGAAACACCATATATTTT
CDR3: CASSFRGGNTIYF

size: NA
J: TRBJ1-5
V: TRBV29-1
D: TRBD1
DNA: TGCAGCGGCCGGACAGGGGACCAGCCCCAGCATTTT
CDR3: CSGRTGDQPQHF

size: NA
J: TRBJ1-5
V: TRBV7-2
D: TRBD1
DNA: TGTGCCAGCAGCGCGACAGGGGGCCTGGAGCAGCCCCAGCATTTT
CDR3: CASSATGGLEQPQHF